The 4 T cell receptor beta chains presented below share a single source sample, sequenced in a study of T cell clonotyping in hematopoietic cell transplantation. Time point given: recipient sample about 28 days before transplant, after cytoreduction. The data were produced by immunoSEQ multiplex PCR, yet TCRdb's version contains in-frame clones alone and is incomplete. The sample contains approximately 30,000 clones, roughly 85% of which appear only once. Sequenced here: peripheral blood mononuclear cells, sampled before stem cell transplant. Source of these receptors: a man between 35 and 55 years old with acute myeloid leukemia. Some clones in this sample may be carry-over from other donors' samples.

The chain carries TRBV5-4 and TRBJ1-2, with a tentative D call TRBD1 (6 bases). Trimming cost V 1 base and J 10 bases, with 11 bases left between them. Germline loops: CDR1 SGHNT, CDR2 YYREEE (reference sequence). The CDR3 is 12 amino acids. The CDR3 spells CASSLTGLLYTF. DNA of the CDR3: TGTGCCAGCAGCTTGACAGGGCTCCTCTACACCTTC.

This clone has only a few counts. The chain is built from TRBV29-1 and TRBJ1-2; tentative D call: TRBD1 (6 bases). The CDR3 extends over 12 amino acids. Trimming removed 7 bases from V and 3 bases from J, with 12 bases in between. Germline-derived CDR1 and CDR2 are SQVTM and ANQGSEA. The DNA of the CDR3 is TGCAGCGGTCTACAGGGAGACTATGGCTACACCTTC. Its translation: CSGLQGDYGYTF.

The chain carries TRBV19 and TRBJ1-2, with D unresolved. This CDR3 is built from 12 residues. V was trimmed by 8 bases and J by 4 bases, leaving 11 bases between them. The germline CDR1 and CDR2 sequences are LNHDA and SQIVND (reference sequence). The CDR3 DNA reads as TGTGCCAGTGACGGGGTTCCCTATGGCTACACCTTC. It is translated as CASDGVPYGYTF. Complete variable domain (other parts from reference TRBV19 and TRBJ1-2): DGGITQSPKYLFRKEGQNVTLSCEQNLNHDAMYWYRQDPGQGLRLIYYSQIVNDFQKGDIAEGYSVSREKKESFPLTVTSAQKNPTAFYLCASDGVPYGYTFGSGTRLTVV.

This chain uses TRBV7-8 with TRBJ2-7, with a weak D call TRBD1 (5 bases). The CDR3 covers 14 residues. CDR1 and CDR2 (germline): SGHVS, FQNEAQ. The V and J ends lost 1 base and 2 bases respectively, with 9 bases between them. The CDR3 sequence is CASSLERGTYEQYF. In nucleotides, the CDR3 is TGTGCCAGCAGCTTAGAAAGGGGTACCTACGAGCAGTACTTC.